This TCR beta chain appears in the sequencing data of a study of PD-L1 blockade in urothelial cancer. Every PCR received spiked-in synthetic TCR analog templates. Measured with immunoSEQ multiplex PCR; TCRdb has only the in-frame clones, and not every one. The sample has 95,000 to 100,000 clones, about nine tenths seen once; the top ten hold about 2%. Study findings and constraints: At 3 weeks on treatment, tumor-associated clones expanded more with durable benefit.

Comments on this clone: Its antigen remains unknown.

Time point given: pretreatment peripheral blood. The trim removed 8 bases at V and 4 bases at J, leaving 5 bases unmatched. The CDR3 is 13 amino acids. Germline V gives CDR1 MDHEN, CDR2 SYDVKM. This sample comprised PBMCs, obtained around atezolizumab (anti-PD-L1) treatment. The sequence was collected from a man aged 60-69 years with urothelial cancer. J is TRBJ2-3 and V is TRBV28, with 8 bases lining up with TRBD2. CDR3: CASLAGGPDTQYF. Here the CDR3 DNA reads TGTGCCAGCTTGGCGGGGGGTCCAGATACGCAGTATTTT.